This T cell receptor (beta chain) appears in the sequencing data of a study of cytomegalovirus exposure and HLA in healthy donors. Germline loops: CDR1 ENHRY, CDR2 SYGVKD. CDR3 length: 13 amino acids. Trimming took off 10 bases at V and 2 bases at J, with 11 bases between the two ends. Primers: 60 Vbeta forward and 13 Jbeta reverse. The data were produced by immunoSEQ multiplex PCR, yet TCRdb's version contains in-frame clones alone and is incomplete. The sample has 200,000 to 300,000 clones, around 80% seen once. V gene TRBV10-3 combines with J gene TRBJ1-4; D remains ambiguous. The receptor was derived from a woman in her 40s in good health and CMV-seropositive. The sequencing input was PBMCs. CDR3 bases: TGTGCCAGCAAACAGCTTACTAATGAAAAACTGTTTTTT. Amino acid sequence: CASKQLTNEKLFF.